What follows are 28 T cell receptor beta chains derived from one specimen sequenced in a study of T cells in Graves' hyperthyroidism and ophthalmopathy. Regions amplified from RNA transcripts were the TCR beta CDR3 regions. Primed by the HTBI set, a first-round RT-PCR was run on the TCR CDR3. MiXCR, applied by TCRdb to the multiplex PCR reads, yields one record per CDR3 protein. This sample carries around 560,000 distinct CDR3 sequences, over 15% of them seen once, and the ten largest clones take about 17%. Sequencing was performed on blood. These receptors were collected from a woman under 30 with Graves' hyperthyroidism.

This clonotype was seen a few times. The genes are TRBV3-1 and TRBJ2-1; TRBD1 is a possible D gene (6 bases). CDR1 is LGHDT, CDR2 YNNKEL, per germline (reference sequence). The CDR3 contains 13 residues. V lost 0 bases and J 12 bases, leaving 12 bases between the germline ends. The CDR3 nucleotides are TGTGCCAGCAGCCAAGATAGGGGGTCCGGGCAGTTCTTC. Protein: CASSQDRGSGQFF.

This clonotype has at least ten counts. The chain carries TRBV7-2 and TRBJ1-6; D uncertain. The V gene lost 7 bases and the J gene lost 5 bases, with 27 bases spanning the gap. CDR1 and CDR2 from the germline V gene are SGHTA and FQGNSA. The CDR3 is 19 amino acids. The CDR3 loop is CASKETPLDREVHNSPLHF. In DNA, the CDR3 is TGTGCCAGCAAAGAAACCCCGTTGGATAGGGAGGTGCATAATTCACCCCTCCACTTT.

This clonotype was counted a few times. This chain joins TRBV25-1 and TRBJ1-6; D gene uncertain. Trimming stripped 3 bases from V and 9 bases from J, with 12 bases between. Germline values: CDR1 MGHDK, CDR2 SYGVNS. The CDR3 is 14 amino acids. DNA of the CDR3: TGTGCCAGCAGTGATCAGGCCGCTGGTTCACCCCTCCACTTT. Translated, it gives CASSDQAAGSPLHF.

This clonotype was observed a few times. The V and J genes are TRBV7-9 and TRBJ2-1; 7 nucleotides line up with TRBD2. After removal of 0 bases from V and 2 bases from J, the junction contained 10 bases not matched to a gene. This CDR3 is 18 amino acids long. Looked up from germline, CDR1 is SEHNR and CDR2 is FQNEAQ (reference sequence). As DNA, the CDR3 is TGTGCCAGCAGCTTAGCCCTAACTAGCGCCCGTACCTACAATGAGCAGTTCTTC. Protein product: CASSLALTSARTYNEQFF.

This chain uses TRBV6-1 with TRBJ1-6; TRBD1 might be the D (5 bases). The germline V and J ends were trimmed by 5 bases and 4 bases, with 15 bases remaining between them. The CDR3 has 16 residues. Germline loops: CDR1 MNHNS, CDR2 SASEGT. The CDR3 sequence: CASSMGLPFYNSPLHF. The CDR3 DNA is TGTGCCAGCAGTATGGGACTGCCTTTTTATAATTCACCCCTCCACTTT.

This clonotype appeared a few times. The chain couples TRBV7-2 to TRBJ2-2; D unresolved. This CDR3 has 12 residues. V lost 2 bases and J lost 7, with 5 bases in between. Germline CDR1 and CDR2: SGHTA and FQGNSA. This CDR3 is CASSLRLGELFF. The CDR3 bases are TGTGCCAGCAGCTTACGGCTCGGGGAGCTGTTTTTT.

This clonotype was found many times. The CDR3 DNA reads TGTGCCAGCAGCTTGGCCACACGCACAGATACGCAGTATTTT. This codes for CASSLATRTDTQYF. The chain recombines TRBV5-5 with TRBJ2-3, with D unclear. The CDR3 is 14 residues long. V dropped 0 bases and J dropped 1 base, with 6 bases sitting between them. Germline lookup yields CDR1 SGHKS and CDR2 YYEKEE (reference sequence).

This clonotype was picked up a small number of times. The CDR3: CASSQATRTGLFDGYTF. The CDR3 DNA reads TGCGCCAGCAGCCAAGCAACACGGACAGGTCTGTTTGATGGCTACACCTTC. The chain employs TRBV4-1 and TRBJ1-2, with TRBD1 identical over 7 bases. Trimming cost V 1 base and J 6 bases; bases outside gene matches: 14. Germline lookup yields CDR1 MGHRA and CDR2 YSYEKL. The CDR3 length is 17 residues.

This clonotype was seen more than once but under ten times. CDR3 bases: TGTGCCAGCAGCTTACTTTCGGGCCTTGATTCACCCCTCCACTTT. It is translated as CASSLLSGLDSPLHF. The chain has TRBV7-8 and TRBJ1-6; D gene unclear. Germline CDR1 is SGHVS and CDR2 is FQNEAQ. The CDR3 has 15 amino acids. V was clipped by 2 bases and J by 8 bases, with 13 bases between them.

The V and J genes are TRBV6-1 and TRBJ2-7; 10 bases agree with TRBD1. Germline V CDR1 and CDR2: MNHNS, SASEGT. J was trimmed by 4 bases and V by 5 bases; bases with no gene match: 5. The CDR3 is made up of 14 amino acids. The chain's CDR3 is CASSQTGGKYEQYF. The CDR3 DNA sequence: TGTGCCAGCAGTCAGACAGGGGGCAAGTACGAGCAGTACTTC.

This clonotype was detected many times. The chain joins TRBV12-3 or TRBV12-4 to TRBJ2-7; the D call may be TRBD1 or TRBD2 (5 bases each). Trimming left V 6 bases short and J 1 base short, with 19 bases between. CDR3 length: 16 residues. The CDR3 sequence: CASSPGTAYASYEQYF. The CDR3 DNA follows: TGTGCCAGCAGCCCCGGGACGGCTTATGCTTCCTACGAGCAGTACTTC.

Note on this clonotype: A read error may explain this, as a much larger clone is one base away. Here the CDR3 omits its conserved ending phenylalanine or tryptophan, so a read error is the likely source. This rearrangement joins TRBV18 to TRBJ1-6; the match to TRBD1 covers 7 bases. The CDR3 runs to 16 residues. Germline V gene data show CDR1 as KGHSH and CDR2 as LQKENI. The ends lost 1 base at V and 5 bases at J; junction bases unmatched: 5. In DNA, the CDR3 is TGTGCCAGCTCACCACTCCCCGGGACAGATAATTCACCCCTCCACCTT. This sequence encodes CASSPLPGTDNSPLHL.

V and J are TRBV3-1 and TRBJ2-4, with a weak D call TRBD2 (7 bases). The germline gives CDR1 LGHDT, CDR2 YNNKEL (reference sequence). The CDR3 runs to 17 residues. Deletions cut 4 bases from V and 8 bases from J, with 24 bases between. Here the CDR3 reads CASSPGGGPSVGHIQYF. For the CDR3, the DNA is TGTGCCAGCAGCCCTGGGGGGGGGCCCTCGGTCGGTCACATTCAGTACTTC.

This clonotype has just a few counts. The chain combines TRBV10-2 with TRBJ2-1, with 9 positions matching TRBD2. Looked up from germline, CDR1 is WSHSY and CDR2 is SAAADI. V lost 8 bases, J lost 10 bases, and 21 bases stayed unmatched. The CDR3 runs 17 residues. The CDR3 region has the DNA TGCGCCAGCCGGCGGGGGCGGGAGGGCCTTACACGTCGGGAGCAGTTCTTC. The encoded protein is CASRRGREGLTRREQFF.

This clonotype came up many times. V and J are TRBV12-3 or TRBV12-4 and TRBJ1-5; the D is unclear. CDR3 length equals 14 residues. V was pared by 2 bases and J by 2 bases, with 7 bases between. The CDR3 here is CASSLTSRNQPQHF. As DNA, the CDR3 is TGTGCCAGCAGTTTAACCAGCCGCAATCAGCCCCAGCATTTT.

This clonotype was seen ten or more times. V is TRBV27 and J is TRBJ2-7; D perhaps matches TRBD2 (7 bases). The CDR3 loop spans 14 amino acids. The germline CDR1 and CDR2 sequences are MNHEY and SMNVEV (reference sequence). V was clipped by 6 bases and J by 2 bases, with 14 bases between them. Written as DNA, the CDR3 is TGTGCCAGCAGAGGGCGGGGGCCCCCCTACGAGCAGTACTTC. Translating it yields CASRGRGPPYEQYF.

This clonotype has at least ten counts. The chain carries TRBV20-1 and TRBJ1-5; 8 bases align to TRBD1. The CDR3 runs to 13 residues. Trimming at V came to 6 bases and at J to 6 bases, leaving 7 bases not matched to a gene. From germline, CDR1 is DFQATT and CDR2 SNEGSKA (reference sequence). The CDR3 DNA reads TGCAGTGCACAGGACAGGGTGTTTCAGCCCCAGCATTTT. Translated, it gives CSAQDRVFQPQHF.

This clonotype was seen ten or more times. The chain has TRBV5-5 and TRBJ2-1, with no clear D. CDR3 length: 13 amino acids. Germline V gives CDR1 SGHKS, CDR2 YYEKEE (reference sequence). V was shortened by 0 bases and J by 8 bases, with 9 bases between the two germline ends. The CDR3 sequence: CASSLVYLDEQFF. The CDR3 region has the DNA TGTGCCAGCAGCTTGGTCTATTTGGATGAGCAGTTCTTC. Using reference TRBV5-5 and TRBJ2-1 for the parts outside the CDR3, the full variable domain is DAGVTQSPTHLIKTRGQQVTLRCSPISGHKSVSWYQQVLGQGPQFIFQYYEKEERGRGNFPDRFSARQFPNYSSELNVNALLLGDSALYLCASSLVYLDEQFFGPGTRLTVL.

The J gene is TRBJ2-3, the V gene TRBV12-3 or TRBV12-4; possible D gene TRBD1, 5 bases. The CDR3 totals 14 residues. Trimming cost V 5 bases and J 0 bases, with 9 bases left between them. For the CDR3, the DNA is TGTGCCAGCAGTGTCAGGGTCAGCACAGATACGCAGTATTTT. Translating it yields CASSVRVSTDTQYF.

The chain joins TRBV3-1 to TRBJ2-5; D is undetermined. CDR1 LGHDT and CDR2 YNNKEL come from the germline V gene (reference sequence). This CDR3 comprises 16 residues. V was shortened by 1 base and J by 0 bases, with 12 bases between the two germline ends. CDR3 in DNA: TGTGCCAGCAGCCAAGGGTACGAGTTCTACCAAGAGACCCAGTACTTC. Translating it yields CASSQGYEFYQETQYF.

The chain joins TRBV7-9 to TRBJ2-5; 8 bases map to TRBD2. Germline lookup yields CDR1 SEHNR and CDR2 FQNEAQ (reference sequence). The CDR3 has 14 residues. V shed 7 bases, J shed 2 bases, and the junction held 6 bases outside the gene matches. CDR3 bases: TGTGCCAGCAAAGCGGGGGTCCAACAAGAGACCCAGTACTTC. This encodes CASKAGVQQETQYF.

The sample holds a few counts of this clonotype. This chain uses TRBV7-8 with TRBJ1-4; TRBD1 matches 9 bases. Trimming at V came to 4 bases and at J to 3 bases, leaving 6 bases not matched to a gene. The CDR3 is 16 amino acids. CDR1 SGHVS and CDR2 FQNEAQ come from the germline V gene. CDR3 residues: CASSSQRTGANEKLFF. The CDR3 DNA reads TGTGCCAGCAGCTCACAAAGGACAGGGGCTAATGAAAAACTGTTTTTT.

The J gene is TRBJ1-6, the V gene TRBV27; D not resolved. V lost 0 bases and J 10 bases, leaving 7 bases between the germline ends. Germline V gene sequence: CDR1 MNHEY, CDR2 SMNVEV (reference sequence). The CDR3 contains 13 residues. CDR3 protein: CASSLSVRSPLHF. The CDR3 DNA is TGTGCCAGCAGTTTATCTGTCCGGTCACCCCTCCACTTT.

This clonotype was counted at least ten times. Here the CDR3 reads CASSEARFSSTDTQYF. The DNA of the CDR3 is TGTGCCAGCAGTGAAGCTCGGTTCTCTAGCACAGATACGCAGTATTTT. The rearrangement joins TRBV2 to TRBJ2-3; D gene ambiguous. Germline assignment: CDR1 SNHLY and CDR2 FYNNEI. CDR3 length equals 16 residues. The V end lost 0 bases, the J end lost 0 bases, and 10 bases lay between the germline ends.

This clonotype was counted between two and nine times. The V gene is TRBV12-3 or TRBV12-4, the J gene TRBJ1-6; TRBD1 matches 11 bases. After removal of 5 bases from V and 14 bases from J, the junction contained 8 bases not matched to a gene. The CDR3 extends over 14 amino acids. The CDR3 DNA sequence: TGTGCCAGCAGTCCGGGACAGGGGGTGATGACCCTCCACTTT. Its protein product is CASSPGQGVMTLHF.

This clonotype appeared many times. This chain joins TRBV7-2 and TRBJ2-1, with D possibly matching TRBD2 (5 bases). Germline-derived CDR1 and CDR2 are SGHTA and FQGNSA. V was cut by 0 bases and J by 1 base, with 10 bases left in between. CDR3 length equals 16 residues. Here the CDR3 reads CASSLAVGASYNEQFF. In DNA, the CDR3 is TGTGCCAGCAGCTTAGCAGTGGGAGCATCCTACAATGAGCAGTTCTTC.

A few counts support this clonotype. The chain's CDR3 is CATSDPDAKNIQYF. CDR3 nucleotide sequence: TGTGCCACCAGTGACCCTGATGCCAAAAACATTCAGTACTTC. J is TRBJ2-4 and V is TRBV24-1, with D unresolved. The CDR3 length is 14 residues. Trimming removed 4 bases at V and 1 base at J, with 7 bases between. Germline CDR1 KGHDR, CDR2 SFDVKD.

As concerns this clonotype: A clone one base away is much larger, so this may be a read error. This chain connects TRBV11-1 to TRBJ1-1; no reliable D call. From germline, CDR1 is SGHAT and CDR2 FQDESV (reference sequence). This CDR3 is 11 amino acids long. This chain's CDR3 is CVSSLASEAFF. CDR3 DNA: TGTGTCAGCAGCTTAGCCAGTGAAGCTTTCTTT. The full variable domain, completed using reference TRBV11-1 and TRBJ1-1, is EAEVAQSPRYKITEKSQAVAFWCDPISGHATLYWYRQILGQGPELLVQFQDESVVDDSQLPKDRFSAERLKGVDSTLKIQPAELGDSAMYLCVSSLASEAFFGQGTRLTVV.